This T cell receptor beta chain derives from a study of T-cell memory formation after mild COVID-19. Overall study: The study found TCR clusters largely donor specific.

This clonotype turned up a few times. Using its own MiXCR run on the 5' RACE reads, TCRdb lists one record per CDR3 protein. This table has more than 350,000 distinct CDR3 sequences, about 17% appearing once. Germline values: CDR1 MNHEY, CDR2 SVGAGI. Between the trimmed V and J ends, which lost 0 bases and 2 bases, there was a span of 14 bases. The CDR3 has 17 residues. The chain recombines TRBV6-5 with TRBJ1-5; no firm D call. The sample taken for sequencing was PBMCs or a T cell subset sorted from them (not recorded which). The receptor's source is a man between 18 and 29 years old who had mild COVID-19 (a few samples of this study predate the infection). Cell type and time point are not known. The CDR3 coding sequence is TGTGCCAGCAGTTACTCCTTTTCGGGGTACGGCAATCAGCCCCAGCATTTT. This codes for CASSYSFSGYGNQPQHF.